These T cell receptor beta chains were read from a single sample in a study of technical replicates of blood from several donors. Only in-frame clones appear in the TCRdb table, and some are missing; sequencing was by immunoSEQ multiplex PCR. The sample has about 73,000 clones; around 93% are singletons. The source material was T cells isolated from PBMCs. The receptors derive from a human donor in good health. Each CDR3 is given with its conserved first and last residue. The D gene is left open where the match is weak. Some rows mark clone size as missing; the rest say once, few, many or name a class of expanded clone.

D,V,J,size,DNA,CDR3
TRBD1,TRBV5-8,TRBJ1-2,.,TGTGCCAGCAGCTTGGAAGGGGGCAGCTATGGCTACACCTTC,CASSLEGGSYGYTF
TRBD2,TRBV6-4,TRBJ2-1,.,TGTGCCAGCGGCCGACTAGCGGGAAACAATGAGCAGTTCTTC,CASGRLAGNNEQFF
TRBD1,TRBV27,TRBJ2-7,.,TGTGCCAGCAGTTCCTCCTGGACAGGGAACGAGCAGTACTTC,CASSSSWTGNEQYF
TRBD1,TRBV2,TRBJ1-1,.,TGTGCCACCAACCGGGACAGGACTGAAGCTTTCTTT,CATNRDRTEAFF
.,TRBV7-9,TRBJ2-2,.,TGTGCCACCGTCTCTAGCGCCGGGGAGCTGTTTTTT,CATVSSAGELFF
.,TRBV5-1,TRBJ2-1,.,TGCGCCAGCAGCTTGGCCGGGGTGGGAGACAATGAGCAGTTCTTC,CASSLAGVGDNEQFF
.,TRBV5-1,TRBJ1-2,few,TGCGCCAGCAGAACAGAACCCTCTAATGGCTACACCTTC,CASRTEPSNGYTF
TRBD1,TRBV7-9,TRBJ1-1,.,TGTGCCAGCAGCAGACAGGGGACTGAAGCTTTCTTT,CASSRQGTEAFF
.,TRBV30,TRBJ2-1,.,TGTGCCTGGACAGGGGGGAATGAGCAGTTCTTC,CAWTGGNEQFF
TRBD2,TRBV5-6,TRBJ2-3,.,TGTGCCAGCAGTCTGGAACCGGGGGGGCCAGATACGCAGTATTTT,CASSLEPGGPDTQYF
.,TRBV28,TRBJ2-7,.,TGTGCCAGCAGCCGCGGATGGCTCGAGCAGTACTTC,CASSRGWLEQYF
.,TRBV4-1,TRBJ1-6,once,TGCGCCAGCAGTAAAAGTGCTATTGCATCGGGTTTAGTGGGTAATTCACCCCTCCACTTT,CASSKSAIASGLVGNSPLHF
TRBD2,TRBV5-4,TRBJ2-1,.,TGTGCCAGCAGCTCGCCGGGGGGGAGGCGGGGGAGCTCCTACAATGAGCAGTTCTTC,CASSSPGGRRGSSYNEQFF
TRBD2,TRBV2,TRBJ2-1,.,TGTGCCAGCATTAGCGGGCCTTCCTACAATGAGCAGTTCTTC,CASISGPSYNEQFF
.,TRBV5-8,TRBJ2-6,.,TGTGCCAGCAGGGGAAGGGTCAGGGAAGACTCTGGGGCCAACGTCCTGACTTTC,CASRGRVREDSGANVLTF
TRBD2,TRBV2,TRBJ2-7,once,TGTGCCAGCAGTGAAGGCCCGGGACTAGCGGTTGCCTACGAGCAGTACTTC,CASSEGPGLAVAYEQYF
TRBD1,TRBV13,TRBJ2-5,.,TGTGCCAGCAGCTTGAACGGACAGGGACAAGAGACCCAGTACTTC,CASSLNGQGQETQYF
.,TRBV11-3,TRBJ2-7,.,TGTGCCAGCAGCTCCAGTATAACCTACGAGCAGTACTTC,CASSSSITYEQYF
TRBD2,TRBV4-1,TRBJ2-7,.,TGCGCCAGCAGCCAAGCGGGAGGCAGCTCCTACGAGCAGTACTTC,CASSQAGGSSYEQYF
.,TRBV15,TRBJ1-4,once,TGTGCCACCAGCACCCCAGCAACTAATGAAAAACTGTTTTTT,CATSTPATNEKLFF
TRBD2,TRBV6-5,TRBJ2-7,.,TGTGCCAGCAGTTTGATGGTAGCGGGAGGGGGATACGAGCAGTACTTC,CASSLMVAGGGYEQYF
TRBD1,TRBV2,TRBJ2-7,.,TGTGCCAGCAGTGAAGCCGGACAGGGGAGGAACGAGCAGTACTTC,CASSEAGQGRNEQYF
.,TRBV19,TRBJ1-1,.,TGTGCCACATCCCCGGGGTTCGCAGCTTTCTTT,CATSPGFAAFF
TRBD1,TRBV7-9,TRBJ1-5,once,TGTGCCAGCAGCTCCGGACAGGGGGCGAACCAGCCCCAGCATTTT,CASSSGQGANQPQHF
TRBD1,TRBV10-3,TRBJ1-1,.,TGTGCCATCAGGCGGGACAGGGGACCCGCAAACACTGAAGCTTTCTTT,CAIRRDRGPANTEAFF
TRBD1,TRBV5-8,TRBJ1-6,few,TGTGCCAGCAGCTTGATCGCGACAGGGGGCGAAGAGTCACCCCTCCACTTT,CASSLIATGGEESPLHF
.,TRBV14,TRBJ2-5,.,TGTGCCAGCAGCCAACGCATTCGGGGCCAAGAGACCCAGTACTTC,CASSQRIRGQETQYF
.,TRBV14,TRBJ1-4,.,TGTGCCAGCAGCCAAGATCATAGCAGAACTAATGAAAAACTGTTTTTT,CASSQDHSRTNEKLFF
TRBD2,TRBV6-1,TRBJ2-7,.,TGTGCCAGCAGTGAAGCCCTGGTGACTAGCAACGTCCTGGAGCAGTACTTC,CASSEALVTSNVLEQYF
TRBD2,TRBV29-1,TRBJ2-6,.,TGCAGCGCGGGGGGAGGGTCTGGGGCCAACGTCCTGACTTTC,CSAGGGSGANVLTF
.,TRBV10-1,TRBJ2-7,once,TGCGCCAGCAGTGAGGACCCCCTCGGGAGAACTTACGAGCAGTACTTC,CASSEDPLGRTYEQYF
.,TRBV14,TRBJ1-2,.,TGTGCCAGCAGCCCTCAACTGGGGCTGTATGGCTACACCTTC,CASSPQLGLYGYTF
TRBD1,TRBV11-1,TRBJ2-7,.,TGTGCCAGCAGCGCCAGAAGGACAGGTTCCTACGAGCAGTACTTC,CASSARRTGSYEQYF
.,TRBV7-2,TRBJ1-5,.,TGTGCCAGCAGGTCGAAGGGACTTATAGTGTGGCCCCAGCATTTT,CASRSKGLIVWPQHF
.,TRBV6-5,TRBJ1-2,.,TGTGCCAGCAGTTACGACTCGCCCTATGGCTACACCTTC,CASSYDSPYGYTF
.,TRBV10-2,TRBJ1-2,.,TGCGCCAGCTCCCCGGGAGAGGAAGGCTATGGCTACACCTTC,CASSPGEEGYGYTF
.,TRBV4-1,TRBJ2-3,.,TGCGCCAGCAGCCATCAGACTAGGTCCACAGATACGCAGTATTTT,CASSHQTRSTDTQYF
.,TRBV11-2,TRBJ2-1,.,TGTGCCAGCAGCTTAGTCAGTGCTCTCGAGCAGTTCTTC,CASSLVSALEQFF
.,TRBV9,TRBJ2-6,once,TGTGCCAGCAGGCACTCGGGGGCCAACGTCCTGACTTTC,CASRHSGANVLTF
TRBD1,TRBV6-5,TRBJ1-6,.,TGTGCCAGCAGTTGGGACAGGGAGGTACGATCACCCCTCCACTTT,CASSWDREVRSPLHF
TRBD2,TRBV4-2,TRBJ2-3,.,TGTGCCAGCAGCCATAAGAGAGGAGCGGGGGGTGGAGATACGCAGTATTTT,CASSHKRGAGGGDTQYF